Shown below are 22 T cell receptor beta chains from a single sample sequenced in a study of T cells in Graves' hyperthyroidism and ophthalmopathy. Researchers took RNA transcripts and amplified the TCR beta CDR3 regions from them. HTBI primers were used for first-round RT-PCR of the TCR CDR3. TCRdb redid the calling of the multiplex PCR reads with MiXCR, one entry per CDR3 protein. The data contain some 350,000 distinct CDR3 sequences, more than 15% of them singletons. The sequenced sample consisted of blood. Receptors were obtained from a woman in her late teens or twenties with Graves' hyperthyroidism that later progressed to Graves' ophthalmopathy.

This clonotype was counted ten times or more. The CDR3 DNA reads TGTGCCAGCAGACCTCACCTAGCGGGAGTCCCTCTTAGCTCCTACAATGAGCAGTTCTTC. Translating it yields CASRPHLAGVPLSSYNEQFF. The rearrangement joins TRBV7-6 to TRBJ2-1, with 10 nucleotides matching TRBD2. Germline V gene sequence: CDR1 SGHVS, CDR2 FNYEAQ. The junction had 17 bases not matched to a gene; V was cut back by 6 bases and J by 0 bases. The CDR3 extends over 20 amino acids.

The CDR3 is CASSSQGMNTEAFF. In DNA form, the CDR3 reads TGTGCCAGCAGTTCACAGGGGATGAACACTGAAGCTTTCTTT. The chain joins TRBV6-1 to TRBJ1-1; 7 positions match TRBD1. Germline CDR1 MNHNS, CDR2 SASEGT. The CDR3 sequence is 14 residues long. The V segment lost 5 bases and the J segment 0 bases; nucleotides outside the gene matches: 3.

The chain employs TRBV4-1 and TRBJ2-1; no reliable D call. Germline CDR1 and CDR2: MGHRA and YSYEKL. CDR3 size: 17 residues. The ends were cut back, 1 base at V and 0 bases at J, with 13 bases in the middle. CDR3 sequence (DNA): TGCGCCAGCAGCCAAGGGCACCCCGAGAGCTCCTACAATGAGCAGTTCTTC. Translated: CASSQGHPESSYNEQFF.

In regard to this clonotype: The germline gene is not matched at one end of the junction; a read error may be the cause. The rearrangement links TRBV20-1 to TRBJ1-1; a possible D gene is TRBD1 (5 bases). This CDR3 spans 19 amino acids. Germline V gene lookup returns CDR1 DFQATT and CDR2 SNEGSKA (reference sequence). The CDR3 coding sequence is TGCAGTGCTAGTCTCGTGTCGCTGGGGCCCGAAAAACCGAACACTGAAGGTTTCTTT. This sequence encodes CSASLVSLGPEKPNTEGFF.

As for this clonotype: A much larger clone lies a single base off, so this may be a read error. This likely comes from a read error, as the CDR3 has no conserved phenylalanine or tryptophan at its end. V gene TRBV20-1 combines with J gene TRBJ2-7; no reliable D call. The CDR3 has 10 residues. Per the germline V gene, CDR1 is DFQATT and CDR2 is SNEGSKA (reference sequence). The V and J ends lost 2 bases and 5 bases respectively, with 4 bases between them. CDR3 coding DNA: TGCAGTGCTAGAAGGGACGAGCAGTACCTC. Protein sequence: CSARRDEQYL.

This clonotype was recorded many times. This CDR3 is CASSLTSGRADEQYF. Here the CDR3 DNA reads TGCGCCAGCAGCCTGACTAGCGGGAGGGCCGACGAGCAGTACTTC. The rearrangement joins TRBV4-1 to TRBJ2-7, with 14 bases lining up with TRBD2. This CDR3 region has 15 residues. CDR1 MGHRA and CDR2 YSYEKL come from the germline V gene. Unmatched junction bases numbered 4, after V lost 4 bases and J lost 5 bases.

This clonotype showed up many times. The chain employs TRBV7-2 and TRBJ2-5, with D perhaps matching TRBD2 (5 bases). V gave up 5 bases and J gave up 7 bases, with 8 bases separating them. The germline CDR1 and CDR2 sequences are SGHTA and FQGNSA. The CDR3 spans 11 residues. CDR3 in DNA: TGTGCCAGCAGCCAACGGGGGACCCAGTACTTC. Translation: CASSQRGTQYF.

The chain combines TRBV12-3 or TRBV12-4 with TRBJ2-1; TRBD2 agrees at 9 bases. The V segment lost 5 bases and the J segment 8 bases; nucleotides outside the gene matches: 16. The length of the CDR3 is 17 residues. CDR3 loop: CASSPDYPRRGGDEQFF. CDR3 DNA sequence: TGTGCCAGCAGTCCGGATTACCCTCGGCGCGGGGGGGATGAGCAGTTCTTC.

This clonotype showed up many times. J is TRBJ2-5 and V is TRBV28, with 7 bases identical to TRBD2. The CDR3 is 14 residues long. V was pared by 5 bases and J by 3 bases, with 6 bases of the junction left unmatched. CDR1 and CDR2 (germline): MDHEN, SYDVKM. In DNA, the CDR3 is TGTGCCAGCAGTCCCGGGACTATGGAAGAGACCCAGTACTTC. Residues: CASSPGTMEETQYF.

This clonotype was seen at least ten times. The J gene is TRBJ2-7, the V gene TRBV4-2; 7 positions match TRBD2. J gave up 2 bases and V 1 base, and 2 bases lay outside the gene matches. Germline V gene lookup returns CDR1 LGHNA and CDR2 YNFKEQ. The CDR3 is made up of 14 amino acids. The CDR3 loop is CASSQGGGPYEQYF. In DNA, the CDR3 is TGTGCCAGCAGCCAAGGCGGGGGACCCTACGAGCAGTACTTC.

This clonotype was found many times. V is TRBV2 and J is TRBJ2-7; 9 nucleotides match TRBD1. The germline V gene encodes CDR1 SNHLY and CDR2 FYNNEI. There are 14 residues in the CDR3. V dropped 6 bases and J dropped 2; count of bases not matched to a gene: 5. Written as DNA, the CDR3 is TGTGCCAGCAGGAAACAGGGGGCTGCCTACGAGCAGTACTTC. This codes for CASRKQGAAYEQYF.

This clonotype was seen at least ten times. The rearrangement uses TRBV6-5 and TRBJ2-7, with a possible D match to TRBD2 (5 bases). The CDR3 loop spans 17 amino acids. Germline CDR1 MNHEY, CDR2 SVGAGI. Deletions cut 0 bases from V and 2 bases from J, with 17 bases between. The CDR3 loop reads CASSYSIATQRPYEQYF. CDR3 sequence (DNA): TGTGCCAGCAGTTACTCGATAGCGACTCAAAGACCCTACGAGCAGTACTTC.

This clonotype was seen repeatedly, ten times or more. V gene TRBV11-2 combines with J gene TRBJ1-2; D not resolved. Trimming removed 0 bases from V and 3 bases from J, with 11 bases in between. This CDR3 region has 15 residues. In germline, CDR1 is SGHAT, CDR2 FQNNGV. The CDR3 bases are TGTGCCAGCAGCTTAGATAAGGAGACTTACTATGGCTACACCTTC. Translated: CASSLDKETYYGYTF.

Here the CDR3 DNA reads TGCGCCAGCAGCCGAAGGAGGCCTCCGGGACAGAGGCGGTACGAGCAGTACTTC. Translated: CASSRRRPPGQRRYEQYF. V gene TRBV5-1 combines with J gene TRBJ2-7, with TRBD1 matching over 7 bases. There are 18 residues in the CDR3. Germline trimming cut 4 bases from V and 4 bases from J; bases unmatched to any gene: 20. CDR1 and CDR2 from the germline V gene are SGHRS and YFSETQ.

Many counts were recorded for this clonotype. The chain combines TRBV27 with TRBJ2-7; 12 bases line up with TRBD2. Germline CDR1 is MNHEY and CDR2 is SMNVEV (reference sequence). The CDR3 consists of 14 residues. V shed 5 bases and J 7 bases; nucleotides not matched to a gene: 6. The CDR3 DNA reads TGTGCCAGCAGTCCAACTAGCGGGAGGCCTGAGCAGTACTTC. This gives the protein CASSPTSGRPEQYF.

The chain is built from TRBV19 and TRBJ2-1; D may match TRBD1 or TRBD2 (6 bases each). This CDR3 is built from 16 residues. Trimming stripped 8 bases from V and 0 bases from J, with 17 bases between. Germline V gene lookup returns CDR1 LNHDA and CDR2 SQIVND (reference sequence). This CDR3 is CASAQRGESSYNEQFF. CDR3 nucleotide sequence: TGTGCCAGTGCCCAAAGGGGGGAGAGCTCCTACAATGAGCAGTTCTTC.

The sample holds a few counts of this clonotype. V is TRBV5-1 and J is TRBJ2-7, with D maybe TRBD1 (6 bases). This CDR3 spans 14 amino acids. Trimming removed 4 bases from V and 2 bases from J, with 13 bases in between. Germline CDR1 is SGHRS and CDR2 is YFSETQ. The CDR3 protein is CASSPEQGPYEQYF. For the CDR3, the DNA is TGCGCCAGCAGCCCCGAACAGGGTCCCTACGAGCAGTACTTC.

V is TRBV12-3 or TRBV12-4 and J is TRBJ2-3, with D perhaps being TRBD1 or TRBD2 (5 bases each). Trimming stripped 3 bases from V and 5 bases from J, with 15 bases between. CDR3 length: 15 residues. As DNA, the CDR3 is TGTGCCAGCAGTTTGGGACGGGTTTTGGGAGATACGCAGTATTTT. Translating gives CASSLGRVLGDTQYF.

This clonotype was detected many times. The chain couples TRBV12-3 or TRBV12-4 to TRBJ2-2, with TRBD2 matching 11 bases. There are 15 residues in the CDR3. After removal of 6 bases from V and 7 bases from J, the junction contained 7 bases not matched to a gene. CDR3 sequence reads: CASRALAGEHGELFF. CDR3 in DNA: TGTGCCAGCAGGGCACTAGCGGGGGAGCACGGGGAGCTGTTTTTT.

This clonotype was seen ten or more times. The CDR3 protein is CASSPRRGRYQNIQYF. For the CDR3, the DNA is TGTGCCAGCAGTCCTCGGCGCGGGAGATATCAAAACATTCAGTACTTC. V and J are TRBV28 and TRBJ2-4; 7 nucleotides line up with TRBD2. The CDR3 spans 16 residues. Germline V lookup: CDR1 MDHEN, CDR2 SYDVKM. The ends lost 5 bases at V and 5 bases at J; junction bases unmatched: 12.

This chain links TRBV28 with TRBJ2-7; D might be TRBD1 (5 bases). This CDR3 spans 11 amino acids. Germline V gives CDR1 MDHEN, CDR2 SYDVKM. Trimming left V 6 bases short and J 9 bases short, with 12 bases between. The CDR3 region is CASSRERRQYF. As DNA, the CDR3 is TGTGCCAGCAGCAGGGAAAGGAGGCAGTACTTC. Filled out from reference TRBV28 and TRBJ2-7, the complete variable domain reads DVKVTQSSRYLVKRTGEKVFLECVQDMDHENMFWYRQDPGLGLRLIYFSYDVKMKEKGDIPEGYSVSREKKERFSLILESASTNQTSMYLCASSRERRQYFGPGTRLTVT.

This clonotype showed up just a few times. The genes are TRBV6-9 and TRBJ1-2, with no clear D. The CDR3 consists of 13 residues. Germline lookup yields CDR1 MNHGY and CDR2 SVAAGI. The V end was cut by 2 bases, the J end by 2 bases, with 6 bases between. The CDR3 here is CASSYRWNYGYTF. In DNA form, the CDR3 reads TGTGCCAGCAGTTATCGGTGGAACTATGGCTACACCTTC.